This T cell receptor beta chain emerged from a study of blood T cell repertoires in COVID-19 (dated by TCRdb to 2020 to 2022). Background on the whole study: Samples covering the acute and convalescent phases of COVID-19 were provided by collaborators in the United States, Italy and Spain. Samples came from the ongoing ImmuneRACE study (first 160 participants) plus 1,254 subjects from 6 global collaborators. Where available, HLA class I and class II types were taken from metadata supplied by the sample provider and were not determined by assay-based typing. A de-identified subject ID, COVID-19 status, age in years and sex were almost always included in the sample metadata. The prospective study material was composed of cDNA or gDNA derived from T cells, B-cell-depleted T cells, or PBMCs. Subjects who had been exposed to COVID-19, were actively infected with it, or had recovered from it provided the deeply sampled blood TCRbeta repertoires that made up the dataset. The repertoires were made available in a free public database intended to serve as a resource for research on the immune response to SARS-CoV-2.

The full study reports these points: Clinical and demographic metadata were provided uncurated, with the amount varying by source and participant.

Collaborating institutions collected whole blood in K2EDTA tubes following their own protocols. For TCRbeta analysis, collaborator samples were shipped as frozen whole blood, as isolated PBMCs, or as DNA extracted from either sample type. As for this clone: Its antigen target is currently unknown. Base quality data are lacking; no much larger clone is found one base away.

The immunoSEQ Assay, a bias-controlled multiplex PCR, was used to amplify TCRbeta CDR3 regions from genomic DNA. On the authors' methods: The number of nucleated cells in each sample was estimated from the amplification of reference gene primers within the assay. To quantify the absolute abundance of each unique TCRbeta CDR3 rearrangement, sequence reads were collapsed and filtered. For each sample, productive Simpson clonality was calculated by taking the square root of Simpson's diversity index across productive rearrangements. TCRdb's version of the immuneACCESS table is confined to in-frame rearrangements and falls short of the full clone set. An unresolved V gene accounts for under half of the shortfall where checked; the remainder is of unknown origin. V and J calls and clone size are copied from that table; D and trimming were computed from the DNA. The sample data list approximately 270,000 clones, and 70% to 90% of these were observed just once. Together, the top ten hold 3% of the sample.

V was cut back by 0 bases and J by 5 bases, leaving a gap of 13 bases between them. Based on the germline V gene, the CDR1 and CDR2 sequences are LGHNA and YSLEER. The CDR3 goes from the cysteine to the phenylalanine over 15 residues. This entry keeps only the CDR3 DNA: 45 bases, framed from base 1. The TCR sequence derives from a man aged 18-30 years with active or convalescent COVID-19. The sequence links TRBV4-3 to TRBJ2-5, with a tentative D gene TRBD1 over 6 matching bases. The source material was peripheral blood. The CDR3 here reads CASSQDVRGRETQYF. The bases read TGCGCCAGCAGCCAAGATGTCAGGGGTAGGGAGACCCAGTACTTC.